These 7 T cell receptor beta chains originate from one sample sequenced in a study of blood T cell repertoires in COVID-19. Using immunoSEQ multiplex PCR, the repertoire was profiled, and TCRdb retains in-frame clones only, with some absent. The sample shows around 100,000 clones, approximately 88% of them seen only once. The sample taken for sequencing was peripheral blood. These receptors were collected from a human donor in a cohort sampled during active COVID-19.

CDR3 amino acids: CASGLPQGKLFF. CDR3 sequence (DNA): TGTGCTAGTGGTTTGCCACAGGGAAAACTGTTTTTT. This sequence joins TRBV12-5 and TRBJ1-4; D might be TRBD1 (6 bases). Germline values: CDR1 LGHNT, CDR2 FRNRAP. There are 12 residues in the CDR3. Between the trimmed V and J ends, which lost 2 bases and 10 bases, there was a span of 8 bases.

This chain connects TRBV28 to TRBJ2-7; 7 bases map to TRBD2. Germline-derived CDR1 and CDR2 are MDHEN and SYDVKM. This CDR3 has 16 residues. After removal of 7 bases from V and 2 bases from J, the junction contained 14 bases not matched to a gene. The CDR3 protein is CASNAQVGRGTYEQYF. DNA of the CDR3: TGTGCCAGCAACGCGCAGGTGGGGCGGGGGACCTACGAGCAGTACTTC.

The rearrangement uses TRBV5-1 and TRBJ1-1, with TRBD1 as a possible D gene (6 bases). This CDR3 spans 16 amino acids. Trimming cost V 4 bases and J 4 bases, with 20 bases left between them. CDR1 SGHRS and CDR2 YFSETQ come from the germline V gene. This CDR3 reads CASSAITPGVSTEAFF. CDR3 bases: TGCGCCAGCAGCGCGATAACCCCAGGGGTATCCACTGAAGCTTTCTTT.

This rearrangement joins TRBV7-3 to TRBJ2-2; weak D call: TRBD1 (6 bases). V lost 5 bases, J lost 4 bases, and 14 bases lay in between. This CDR3 is built from 15 residues. The germline CDR1 and CDR2 sequences are SGHTA and FQGTGA. The CDR3: CASSPRTEPTGELFF. CDR3 nucleotide sequence: TGTGCCAGCAGCCCAAGGACAGAGCCCACCGGGGAGCTGTTTTTT. The whole variable domain, filled in from reference TRBV7-3 and TRBJ2-2, reads GAGVSQTPSNKVTEKGKYVELRCDPISGHTALYWYRQSLGQGPEFLIYFQGTGAADDSGLPNDRFFAVRPEGSVSTLKIQRTERGDSAVYLCASSPRTEPTGELFFGEGSRLTVL.

The chain combines TRBV10-3 with TRBJ1-6; the D gene is possibly TRBD1 (5 bases). The CDR3 contains 14 residues. Germline V gives CDR1 ENHRY, CDR2 SYGVKD. V lost 6 bases to trimming and J lost 10 bases, with 16 bases between them. The CDR3 loop is CAISLGGARSPLHF. The CDR3 bases are TGTGCCATCAGCCTGGGAGGGGCGCGATCACCCCTCCACTTT.

This clone was picked up one time. The chain is built from TRBV15 and TRBJ1-1; 8 positions agree with TRBD1. CDR1 and CDR2 (germline): LNHNV, YYDKDF (reference sequence). This CDR3 is 13 amino acids long. The V gene end was trimmed by 1 base and the J gene end by 11 bases; junction bases not matched to a gene: 6. This CDR3 reads CATSRGDRGEAFF. CDR3 nucleotides: TGTGCCACCAGCAGAGGAGACAGGGGAGAGGCTTTCTTT.

The chain employs TRBV19 and TRBJ2-1; TRBD1 matches at 7 bases. V gave up 4 bases and J gave up 6 bases; unmatched junction bases: 15. CDR3 length: 17 residues. Looked up from germline, CDR1 is LNHDA and CDR2 is SQIVND (reference sequence). The CDR3 loop reads CASSTPLPPGDSNEQFF. In DNA form, the CDR3 reads TGTGCCAGTAGTACACCACTACCCCCCGGGGACAGCAATGAGCAGTTCTTC.